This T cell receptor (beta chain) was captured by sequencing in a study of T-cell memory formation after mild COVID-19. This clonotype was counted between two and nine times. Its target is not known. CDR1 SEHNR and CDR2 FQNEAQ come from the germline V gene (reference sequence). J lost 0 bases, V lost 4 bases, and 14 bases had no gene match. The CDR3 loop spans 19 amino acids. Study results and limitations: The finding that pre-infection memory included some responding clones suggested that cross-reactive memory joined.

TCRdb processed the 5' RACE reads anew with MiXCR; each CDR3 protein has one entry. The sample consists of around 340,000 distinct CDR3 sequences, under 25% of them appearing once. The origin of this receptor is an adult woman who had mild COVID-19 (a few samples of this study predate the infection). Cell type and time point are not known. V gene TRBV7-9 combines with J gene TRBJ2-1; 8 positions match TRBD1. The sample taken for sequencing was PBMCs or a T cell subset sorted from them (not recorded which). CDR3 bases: TGTGCCAGCAGCTCCTCCCGGACAGGGTTGACTCGCTCCTACAATGAGCAGTTCTTC. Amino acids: CASSSSRTGLTRSYNEQFF.